The present T cell receptor (beta chain) was sequenced within a study of cytomegalovirus exposure and HLA in healthy donors. Germline values: CDR1 SGHNT, CDR2 YYREEE (reference sequence). Germline trimming cut 4 bases from V and 4 bases from J; bases unmatched to any gene: 6. The CDR3 consists of 16 residues. Researchers ran the PCR with 60 Vbeta and 13 Jbeta primers. Libraries were prepared by immunoSEQ multiplex PCR; TCRdb keeps only in-frame clonotypes and omits some of them. The table has 83,000 or so clones, nearly 80% seen once. The rearrangement uses TRBV5-4 and TRBJ2-2, with 11 positions matching TRBD2. This receptor was obtained from a female donor in good health and CMV-seronegative. Source material: PBMCs. The DNA for the CDR3 is TGTGCCAGCAGCCTTATAGCGGGAGGGCTCACCGGGGAGCTGTTTTTT. It yields the protein CASSLIAGGLTGELFF.